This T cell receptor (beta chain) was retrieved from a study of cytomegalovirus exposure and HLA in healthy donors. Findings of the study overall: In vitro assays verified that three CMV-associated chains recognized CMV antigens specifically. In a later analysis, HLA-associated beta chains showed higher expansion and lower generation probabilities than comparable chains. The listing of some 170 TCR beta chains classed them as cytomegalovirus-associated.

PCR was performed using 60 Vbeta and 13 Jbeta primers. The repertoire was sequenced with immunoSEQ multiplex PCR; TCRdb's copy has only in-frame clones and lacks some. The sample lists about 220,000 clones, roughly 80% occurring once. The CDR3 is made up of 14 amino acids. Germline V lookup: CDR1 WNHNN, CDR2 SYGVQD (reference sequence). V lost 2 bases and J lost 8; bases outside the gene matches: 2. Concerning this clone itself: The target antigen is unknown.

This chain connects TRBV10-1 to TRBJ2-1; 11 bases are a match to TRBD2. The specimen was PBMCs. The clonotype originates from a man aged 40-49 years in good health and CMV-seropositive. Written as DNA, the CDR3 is TGCGCCAGCAGTGAGGCTAGCGGGGGGTATGAGCAGTTCTTC. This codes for CASSEASGGYEQFF.